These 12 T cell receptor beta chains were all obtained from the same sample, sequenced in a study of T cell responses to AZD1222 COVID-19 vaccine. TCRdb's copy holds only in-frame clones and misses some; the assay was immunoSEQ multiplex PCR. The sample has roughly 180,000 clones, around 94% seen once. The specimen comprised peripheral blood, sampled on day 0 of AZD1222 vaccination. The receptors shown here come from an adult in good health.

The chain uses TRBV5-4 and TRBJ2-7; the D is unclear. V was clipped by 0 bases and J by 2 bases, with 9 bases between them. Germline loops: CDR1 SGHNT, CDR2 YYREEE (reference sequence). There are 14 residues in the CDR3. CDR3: CASSLASQPYEQYF. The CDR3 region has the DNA TGTGCCAGCAGCTTGGCGTCGCAGCCCTACGAGCAGTACTTC.

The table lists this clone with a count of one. This CDR3 is CAVEVTVPVGAFF. In DNA, the CDR3 is TGTGCCGTGGAGGTTACGGTACCCGTGGGAGCTTTCTTT. V and J are TRBV30 and TRBJ1-1; D not certain. This CDR3 is 13 amino acids long. Germline CDR1 GTSNPN, CDR2 SVGIG (reference sequence). V gave up 8 bases and J gave up 10 bases, with 23 bases separating them.

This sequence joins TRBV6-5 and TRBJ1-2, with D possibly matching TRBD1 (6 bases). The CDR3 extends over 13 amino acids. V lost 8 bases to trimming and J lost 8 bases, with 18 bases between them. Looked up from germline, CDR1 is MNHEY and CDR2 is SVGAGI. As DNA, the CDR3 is TGTGCCAGCCACCGGGGGGGGGCAAGGGGCTACACCTTC. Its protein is CASHRGGARGYTF.

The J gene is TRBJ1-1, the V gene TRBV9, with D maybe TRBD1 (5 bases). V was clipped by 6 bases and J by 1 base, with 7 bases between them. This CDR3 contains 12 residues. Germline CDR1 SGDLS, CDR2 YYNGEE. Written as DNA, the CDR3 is TGTGCCAGCAAGGGGCAGAACACTGAAGCTTTCTTT. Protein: CASKGQNTEAFF.

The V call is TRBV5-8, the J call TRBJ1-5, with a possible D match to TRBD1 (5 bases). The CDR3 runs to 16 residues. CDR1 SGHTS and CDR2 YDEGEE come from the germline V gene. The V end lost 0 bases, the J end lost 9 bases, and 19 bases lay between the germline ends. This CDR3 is CASSLGGLGGLRPQHF. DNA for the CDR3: TGTGCCAGCAGCTTGGGGGGACTGGGGGGTCTAAGGCCCCAGCATTTT.

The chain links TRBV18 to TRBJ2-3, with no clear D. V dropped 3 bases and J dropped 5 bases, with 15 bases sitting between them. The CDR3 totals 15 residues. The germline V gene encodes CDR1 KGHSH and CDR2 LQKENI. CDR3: CASSPPGFIGDTQYF. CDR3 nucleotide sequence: TGTGCCAGCTCACCTCCGGGCTTCATAGGAGATACGCAGTATTTT.

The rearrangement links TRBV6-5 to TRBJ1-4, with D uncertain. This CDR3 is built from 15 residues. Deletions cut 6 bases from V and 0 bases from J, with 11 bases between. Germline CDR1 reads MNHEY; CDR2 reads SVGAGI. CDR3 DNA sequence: TGTGCCAGCAGCGTGACTGGGCCAACTAATGAAAAACTGTTTTTT. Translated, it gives CASSVTGPTNEKLFF.

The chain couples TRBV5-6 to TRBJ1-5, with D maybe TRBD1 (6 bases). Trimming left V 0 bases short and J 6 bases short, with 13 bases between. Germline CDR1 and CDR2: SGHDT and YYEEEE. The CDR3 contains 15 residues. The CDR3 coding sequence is TGTGCCAGCAGCTTGGAGGGGGGCCGCAGTCAGCCCCAGCATTTT. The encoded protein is CASSLEGGRSQPQHF.

CDR3 nucleotide sequence: TGTGCCAGCAGCTTGAGGACAGGGTCGATTACCACCATATATTTT. This codes for CASSLRTGSITTIYF. V is TRBV5-4 and J is TRBJ1-3; 8 bases align to TRBD1. Trimming at V came to 1 base and at J to 9 bases, leaving 9 bases not matched to a gene. This CDR3 spans 15 amino acids. Per the germline V gene, CDR1 is SGHNT and CDR2 is YYREEE (reference sequence).

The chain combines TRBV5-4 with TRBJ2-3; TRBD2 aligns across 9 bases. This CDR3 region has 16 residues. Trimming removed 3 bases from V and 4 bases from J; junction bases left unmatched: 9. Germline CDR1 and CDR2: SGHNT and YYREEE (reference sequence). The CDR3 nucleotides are TGTGCCAGCAGCTACAGTAGCGGGAGTATCTCAGATACGCAGTATTTT. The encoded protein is CASSYSSGSISDTQYF.

The CDR3 sequence: CASSYSYGNLNTEAFF. Written as DNA, the CDR3 is TGTGCCAGCAGTTACTCGTATGGAAACCTGAACACTGAAGCTTTCTTT. The chain recombines TRBV6-6 with TRBJ1-1; D not certain. Trimming left V 0 bases short and J 0 bases short, with 11 bases between. The CDR3 loop spans 16 amino acids. CDR1 is MNHNY and CDR2 is SVGAGI in the germline V gene (reference sequence).

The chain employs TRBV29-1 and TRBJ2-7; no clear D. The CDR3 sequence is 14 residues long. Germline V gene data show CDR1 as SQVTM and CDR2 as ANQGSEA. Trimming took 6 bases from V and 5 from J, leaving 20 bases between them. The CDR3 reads CSVGPAGVLDEQYF. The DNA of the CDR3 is TGCAGCGTAGGACCCGCAGGCGTCCTGGACGAGCAGTACTTC.